This record concerns one TCR beta chain sequence. The V gene's germline CDR1 is SGHKS and CDR2 YYEKEE (reference sequence). V lost 2 bases, J lost 1 base, and 7 bases stayed unmatched. The CDR3 is 17 amino acids. These data come from a study of beta chain features in type 1 diabetes. Purity above 95% was achieved in all sorted populations. What was sequenced were expressed TCRB transcripts, since all of the isolated RNA had been reverse transcribed. Naive, central memory and regulatory T cell samples yielded about 3.9 million reads on average. The data were produced by immunoSEQ multiplex PCR, yet TCRdb's version contains in-frame clones alone and is incomplete. The sample holds over 40,000 clones, roughly 56% seen once.

The source is a woman aged 18-29 years in good health. Input material: Tregs from blood. The V gene is TRBV5-5, the J gene TRBJ1-1; TRBD1 matches 11 bases. In DNA, the CDR3 is TGTGCCAGCAGCTTCCGGGACAGGGGGTTGTGGAACACTGAAGCTTTCTTT. This gives the protein CASSFRDRGLWNTEAFF.